This T cell receptor (beta chain) was identified during a study of beta chain features in type 1 diabetes. CDR3 length: 16 amino acids. The germline CDR1 and CDR2 sequences are LGHNA and YNFKEQ. V lost 4 bases to trimming and J lost 1 base, with 16 bases between them. Every bit of the isolated RNA underwent reverse transcription, so sequencing read expressed TCRB transcripts. For naive, central memory and regulatory T cell samples, reads averaged around 3.8 million. The table came from immunoSEQ multiplex PCR; TCRdb's copy has only in-frame clones and leaves some out. Here the sample spans 150,000 to 180,000 clones, around 8% being singletons.

The sample comprised central memory CD4+ T cells from blood. The V and J genes are TRBV4-2 and TRBJ1-2; D is possibly TRBD1 (5 bases). This TCR was recovered from a young man in good health. The CDR3 sequence is CASSPGDDSVNYGYTF. In DNA, the CDR3 is TGTGCCAGCAGCCCAGGTGACGACAGCGTTAACTATGGCTACACCTTC.